This TCR beta chain appears in the sequencing data of a study of neurological immune-mediated disorders. With 10-nucleotide random UMIs, 5'RACE was used to make the cDNA. TCRdb independently ran MiXCR on the 5' RACE reads; one entry per CDR3 protein. The profile covers 71,000 or so distinct CDR3 sequences, with 12% to 15% appearing a single time and under 5.5% taken by the ten largest. Indicated time point: longitudinal time-point 1 (baseline). The unsorted libraries originated from 2 million PBMCs that had been stored at -80 C. Study-wide findings and caveats: No sharing of CDR3 amino acid sequences was observed among expanded clones across subjects, suggesting private repertoires in all groups.

CDR1 MGHRA and CDR2 YSYEKL come from the germline V gene. The CDR3 has 16 residues. V dropped 1 base and J dropped 2; count of bases not matched to a gene: 6. There are many counts of this clonotype. Its specificity is not known. The specimen was PBMCs. This chain connects TRBV4-1 to TRBJ2-7, with TRBD1 matching over 9 bases. The receptor was isolated from a female donor with HTLV-1-associated myelopathy (HAM/TSP). The DNA of the CDR3 is TGCGCCAGCAGCCAAGGGATCGGGACAGGGACCTACGAGCAGTACTTC. Translated, it gives CASSQGIGTGTYEQYF.